Below, one T cell receptor (beta chain) is given with its context. This specimen belongs to a study of patients and donors after allogeneic stem cell transplantation. In TCRdb, the RT-PCR reads were re-called with MiXCR into one record per CDR3 protein. Of 150,000 or so distinct CDR3 sequences listed, about 24% were seen once; the top ten hold roughly a quarter. This CDR3 region has 16 residues. Trimming removed 6 bases at V and 0 bases at J, with 15 bases between. This sequence originates from a human donor who was either an allogeneic HSCT recipient or a stem cell or donor lymphocyte infusion donor (not recorded which). It is not recorded whose cells these are; they may come from a transplant donor. Sequenced input: blood, either unsorted or a sorted T cell fraction (not recorded which). The chain joins TRBV12-3 or TRBV12-4 to TRBJ2-1, with D unclear. The CDR3 bases are TGTGCCAGCAGGCCTCCCTCTCTAAACTCCTACAATGAGCAGTTCTTC. Amino acid sequence: CASRPPSLNSYNEQFF.